The T cell receptor (beta chain) described here comes from a study of T-cell memory formation after mild COVID-19 (dated by TCRdb to the early 2020s). Looking at the study overall: TCR sequence clusters from the two donors were largely donor specific. In a couple of donors, T-cell clones that expanded and contracted after mild COVID-19 were followed by sequencing TCRalpha and TCRbeta repertoires longitudinally. The cohort was made up of two young adult volunteers, one female and one male, who were previously healthy.

The instrument was an Illumina NovaSeq 6000. Using 5'RACE with constant-segment primers, TCRalpha and TCRbeta cDNA libraries were constructed, with sample barcodes and unique molecular identifiers added in the process. RNA was extracted from every sample with Trizol reagent. Amplification of the libraries took two PCR steps, and the second step added a second sample barcode plus Illumina TruSeq adapters. The libraries were sequenced on an Illumina NovaSeq using 2 x 150 bp paired-end reads. On the authors' methods: Reads were demultiplexed and collapsed into UMI-guided consensus sequences with migec v1.2.7. Using mixcr v2.1.11, UMI consensuses were aligned to TRA and TRB V and J templates and then assembled into clonotypes. Clonotypes were classified as expanded or contracted when called significant by both edgeR and NoisET, with noise models trained on biological replicates. edgeR calls used a false discovery rate-adjusted p below 0.01 and a log2 fold-change threshold of 1. As an exploratory analysis of dynamics, max-normalized trajectories of the 1000 most abundant clonotypes were examined by PCA with hierarchical clustering. Separately sequenced CD4+ and CD8+ repertoires were used to assign a CD4 or CD8 phenotype to each responding clone. In TCRdb, the public reads were trimmed at Q25 with fastp and aligned with MiXCR, with productive beta chains retained. Identical CDR3 protein sequences are pooled into one entry, listed with their most common genes and DNA. It is TCRdb's table, rather than the study itself, that gives the V and J calls and clone size. In all, the sample holds 470,000 or so distinct CDR3 sequences, and approximately 25% of those were seen once. The ten largest account for around 12% of the sample.

General findings and caveats noted by the study authors: The study included only two mild cases, and larger cohorts that include severe cases with pre-infection samples were judged to be necessary. Some responding clones were found in pre-infection memory, which suggests that pre-existing cross-reactive memory T cells took part in the SARS-CoV-2 response. Clones that contracted from day 15 to 85 showed balanced CD4/CD8 phenotypes, whereas a second wave of clones that expanded from day 15 to 37 leaned towards CD4+. SARS-CoV-2 specificity was not confirmed for the second-wave clones peaking on day 37. Contracting CD4+ clones were found mainly in CM and EM memory subsets, while CD8+ clones were enriched in EMRA.

The germline V and J ends show losses of 5 bases and 0 bases respectively, and no gene match explains 9 bases of the junction. The CDR3 contains 17 residues, cysteine and phenylalanine counted. The sequence is cut down to CDR3 DNA, 51 bases in frame from base 1. Reading the germline V gene gives CDR1 SGHVS and CDR2 FNYEAQ. Remarks on this clonotype: The antigen it recognizes is unknown. Per-base quality was not reported, and no clone a single base away is much larger than it.

Ficoll-Paque density gradient centrifugation was the method used to isolate PBMCs. The source material was PBMCs or a T cell subset sorted from them (not recorded which). The chain is encoded by TRBV7-6 joined to TRBJ2-4, and 8 bases in between align with TRBD2. The clonotype originates from an adult woman who had mild COVID-19 (a few samples of this study predate the infection). The sample titles of this study are shuffled in the database, so cell type and time point are left out; the donor was told from shared clones. This receptor has the CDR3 CASSPNQRGLAKNIQYF. Read as DNA, the sequence is TGTGCCAGCAGCCCGAACCAGCGGGGGCTAGCCAAAAACATTCAGTACTTC.